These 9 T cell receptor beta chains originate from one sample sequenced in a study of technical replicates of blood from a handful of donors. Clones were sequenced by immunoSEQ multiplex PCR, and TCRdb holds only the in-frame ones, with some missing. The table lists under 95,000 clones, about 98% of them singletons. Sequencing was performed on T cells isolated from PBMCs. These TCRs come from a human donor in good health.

This CDR3 is CASSQDGRANEYF. CDR3 DNA: TGCGCCAGCAGCCAAGACGGGAGAGCGAATGAGTATTTT. The chain links TRBV4-1 to TRBJ2-3; D might be TRBD2 (6 bases). This CDR3 is built from 13 residues. V lost 0 bases and J lost 13, with 14 bases in between. Germline lookup yields CDR1 MGHRA and CDR2 YSYEKL.

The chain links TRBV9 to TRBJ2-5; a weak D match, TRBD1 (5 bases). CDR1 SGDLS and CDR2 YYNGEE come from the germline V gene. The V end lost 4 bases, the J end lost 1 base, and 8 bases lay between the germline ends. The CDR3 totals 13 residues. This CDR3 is CASSRGLQETQYF. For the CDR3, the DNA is TGTGCCAGCAGCAGGGGCCTCCAAGAGACCCAGTACTTC.

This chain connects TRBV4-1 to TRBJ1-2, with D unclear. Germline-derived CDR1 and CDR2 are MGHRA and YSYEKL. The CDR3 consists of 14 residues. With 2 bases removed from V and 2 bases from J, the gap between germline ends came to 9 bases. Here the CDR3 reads CASSQPGRNYGYTF. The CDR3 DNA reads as TGCGCCAGCAGCCAACCCGGGAGGAACTATGGCTACACCTTC.

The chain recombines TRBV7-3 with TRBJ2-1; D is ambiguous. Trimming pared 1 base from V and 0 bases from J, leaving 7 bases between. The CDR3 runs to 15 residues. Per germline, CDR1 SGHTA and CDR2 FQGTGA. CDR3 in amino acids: CASSLRSNSYNEQFF. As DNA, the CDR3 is TGTGCCAGCAGCTTAAGGTCTAACTCCTACAATGAGCAGTTCTTC.

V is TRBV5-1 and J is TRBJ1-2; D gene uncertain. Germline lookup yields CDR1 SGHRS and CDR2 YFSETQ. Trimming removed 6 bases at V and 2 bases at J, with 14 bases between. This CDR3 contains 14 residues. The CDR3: CASTFPGMNYGYTF. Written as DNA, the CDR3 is TGCGCCAGCACCTTCCCCGGGATGAACTATGGCTACACCTTC.

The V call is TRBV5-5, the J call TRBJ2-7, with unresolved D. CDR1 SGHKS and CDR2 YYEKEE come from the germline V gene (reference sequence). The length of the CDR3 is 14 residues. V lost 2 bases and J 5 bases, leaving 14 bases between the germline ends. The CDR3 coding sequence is TGTGCCAGCAGCTTAATGGGCCCCGGCCACGAGCAGTACTTC. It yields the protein CASSLMGPGHEQYF. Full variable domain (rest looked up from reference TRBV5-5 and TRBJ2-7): DAGVTQSPTHLIKTRGQQVTLRCSPISGHKSVSWYQQVLGQGPQFIFQYYEKEERGRGNFPDRFSARQFPNYSSELNVNALLLGDSALYLCASSLMGPGHEQYFGPGTRLTVT.

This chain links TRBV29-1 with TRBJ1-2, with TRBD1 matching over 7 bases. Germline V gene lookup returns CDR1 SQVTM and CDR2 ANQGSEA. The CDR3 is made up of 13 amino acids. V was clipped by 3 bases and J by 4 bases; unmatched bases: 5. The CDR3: CSVDRDSTYGYTF. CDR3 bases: TGCAGCGTTGACAGGGACAGCACCTATGGCTACACCTTC.

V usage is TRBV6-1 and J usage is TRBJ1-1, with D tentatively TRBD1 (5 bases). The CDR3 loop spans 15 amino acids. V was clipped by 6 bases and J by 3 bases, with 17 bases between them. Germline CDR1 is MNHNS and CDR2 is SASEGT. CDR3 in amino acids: CASRGSGWGDTEAFF. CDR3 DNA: TGTGCCAGCAGGGGGTCCGGGTGGGGGGACACTGAAGCTTTCTTT.

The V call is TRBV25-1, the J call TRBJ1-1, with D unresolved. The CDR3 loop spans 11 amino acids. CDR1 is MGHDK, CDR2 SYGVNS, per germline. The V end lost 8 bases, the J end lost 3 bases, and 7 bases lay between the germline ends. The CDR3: CASSSYTEAFF. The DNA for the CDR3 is TGTGCCAGCTCGTCGTACACTGAAGCTTTCTTT.